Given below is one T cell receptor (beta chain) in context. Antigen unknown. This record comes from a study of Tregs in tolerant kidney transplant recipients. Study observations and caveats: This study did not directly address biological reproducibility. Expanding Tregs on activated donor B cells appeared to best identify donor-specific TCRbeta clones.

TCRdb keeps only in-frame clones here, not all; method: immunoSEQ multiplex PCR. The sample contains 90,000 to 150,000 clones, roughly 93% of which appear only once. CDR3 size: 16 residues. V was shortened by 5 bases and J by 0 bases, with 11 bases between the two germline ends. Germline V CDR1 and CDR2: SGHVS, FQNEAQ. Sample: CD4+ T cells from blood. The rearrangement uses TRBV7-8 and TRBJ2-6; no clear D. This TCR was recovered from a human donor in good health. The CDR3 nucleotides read TGTGCCAGCAGCGCAGCAAGGGTCTCTGGGGCCAACGTCCTGACTTTC. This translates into CASSAARVSGANVLTF.